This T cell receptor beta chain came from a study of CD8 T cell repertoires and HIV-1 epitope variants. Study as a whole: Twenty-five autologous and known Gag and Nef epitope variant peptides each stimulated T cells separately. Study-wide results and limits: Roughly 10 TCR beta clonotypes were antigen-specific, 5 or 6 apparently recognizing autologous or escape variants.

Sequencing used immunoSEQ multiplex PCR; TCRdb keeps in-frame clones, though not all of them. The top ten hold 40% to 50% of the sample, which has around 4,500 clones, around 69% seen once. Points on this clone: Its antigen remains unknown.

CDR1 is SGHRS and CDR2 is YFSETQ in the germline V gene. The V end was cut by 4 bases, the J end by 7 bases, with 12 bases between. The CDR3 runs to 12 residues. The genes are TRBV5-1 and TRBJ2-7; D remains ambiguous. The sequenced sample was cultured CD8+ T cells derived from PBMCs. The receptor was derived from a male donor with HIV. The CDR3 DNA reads TGCGCCAGCAGCCTGACTGTAGAGGAGCAGTACTTC. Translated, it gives CASSLTVEEQYF.